What follows is one T cell receptor (beta chain) and its context. These data originate in a study of T cell responses to AZD1222 COVID-19 vaccine. Germline CDR1 is MNHNS and CDR2 is SASEGT. The length of the CDR3 is 16 residues. The J segment lost 6 bases and the V segment lost 1 base, leaving 4 bases of the junction unmatched. Sequencing was performed with immunoSEQ multiplex PCR; in TCRdb, only in-frame clones are kept and a portion is missing. Counted here are about 110,000 clones, roughly 87% occurring once; the ten biggest clones make up 4.5% to 5.5%. The gene calls are TRBV6-1 and TRBJ1-5, with 12 bases lining up with TRBD1. The sequenced sample was peripheral blood, obtained 28 days after the second AZD1222 dose. This receptor was taken from an adult who received the AZD1222 COVID-19 vaccine. CDR3 nucleotides: TGTGCCAGCAGTGAAGGGGGACAGGGGGCGGGTCAGCCCCAGCATTTT. As protein: CASSEGGQGAGQPQHF.